This T cell receptor (beta chain) was recovered during a study of blood T cell repertoires in COVID-19. Overall study context: Whether acute or convalescent, the COVID-19 samples came from the United States, Italy and Spain. Nucleic acid was either cDNA or gDNA, and it came from T cells, B-cell-depleted T cells, or PBMCs.

This CDR3 has 16 amino acids. CDR1 and CDR2 from the germline V gene are MDHEN and SYDVKM. V shed 1 base and J 13 bases; nucleotides not matched to a gene: 11. Study processing details: Estimation of nucleated cell counts relied on the amplification of reference gene primers. Clones were read by immunoSEQ multiplex PCR, and TCRdb kept only the in-frame ones, dropping some. V and J calls and clone size come straight from that table; D and trimming were deduced from the DNA. The data show fewer than 300,000 clones, with roughly 84% seen just once and over 1.3% held by the top ten. It was during active infection that Seattle patients were enrolled and then longitudinally followed.

What was sequenced was peripheral blood. This clonotype was obtained from a human donor with COVID-19, enrolled during active disease. The donor label of this sample is uncertain. The chain joins TRBV28 to TRBJ2-1, with 12 bases matching TRBD2. The DNA of the CDR3 is TGTGCCAGCAGTTTATCCGCTAGCGGGAGGGCCTACTCTCAGTTCTTC. It is translated as CASSLSASGRAYSQFF.